The next 10 T cell receptor beta chains were all read from a single sample in a study of blood T cell repertoires in COVID-19. Sequencing was performed with immunoSEQ multiplex PCR; in TCRdb, only in-frame clones are kept and a portion is missing. The sample yields about 210,000 clones, about 92% seen once. Sequenced material: peripheral blood. All receptors come from a man aged 30 to 39 with acute or convalescent COVID-19.

This clone appeared once. This chain joins TRBV18 and TRBJ2-7; 9 nucleotides line up with TRBD1. CDR3 length: 15 residues. The J segment lost 3 bases and the V segment lost 3 bases, leaving 6 bases of the junction unmatched. Germline values: CDR1 KGHSH, CDR2 LQKENI. As DNA, the CDR3 is TGTGCCAGCTCACCCCTCGGGACAGGGATCTACGAGCAGTACTTC. It is translated as CASSPLGTGIYEQYF.

The rearrangement joins TRBV19 to TRBJ2-2, with D unclear. CDR1 and CDR2 from the germline V gene are LNHDA and SQIVND (reference sequence). V gave up 5 bases and J gave up 3 bases, with 13 bases separating them. The CDR3 runs to 15 residues. The CDR3 region has the DNA TGTGCCAGTAGTTACGCAGTGGCCGACACCGGGGAGCTGTTTTTT. It encodes CASSYAVADTGELFF.

This clone was observed a single time. This chain links TRBV10-3 with TRBJ2-1; 11 bases align to TRBD2. The germline V gene has CDR1 ENHRY and CDR2 SYGVKD. The CDR3 contains 14 residues. Losses at the gene ends were 10 bases for V and 8 bases for J; bases not matched to a gene: 10. CDR3 loop: CASDTSGSGDEQFF. The CDR3 DNA follows: TGTGCCAGCGATACTAGCGGGAGTGGGGATGAGCAGTTCTTC.

The rearrangement uses TRBV20-1 and TRBJ1-4, with no clear D. The CDR3 runs 12 residues. V was cut by 3 bases and J by 7 bases, with 9 bases left in between. CDR1 is DFQATT, CDR2 SNEGSKA, per germline (reference sequence). CDR3: CSASAVSEKLFF. In DNA form, the CDR3 reads TGCAGTGCTAGTGCCGTGAGTGAAAAACTGTTTTTT.

V is TRBV6-5 and J is TRBJ1-3, with 7 bases identical to TRBD1. Looked up from germline, CDR1 is MNHEY and CDR2 is SVGAGI. J lost 9 bases, V lost 5 bases, and 7 bases had no gene match. This CDR3 is 13 amino acids long. CDR3 amino acids: CASSRTGLSTIYF. Written as DNA, the CDR3 is TGTGCCAGCAGTAGGACAGGCCTAAGCACCATATATTTT.

Note on this clone: One end of the junction fails to match germline, which may point to a read error. V and J are TRBV7-9 and TRBJ2-1, with 10 bases fitting TRBD1. Germline V gene sequence: CDR1 SEHNR, CDR2 FQNEAQ (reference sequence). The CDR3 runs 12 residues. As DNA, the CDR3 is TGTGCCAGCAGCGTAGCAGGACAGGGGGGGTTCTTC. It yields the protein CASSVAGQGGFF.

This chain uses TRBV28 with TRBJ2-7; maybe TRBD1 (5 bases). The CDR3 consists of 12 residues. The V end was cut by 3 bases, the J end by 3 bases, with 6 bases between. The germline CDR1 and CDR2 sequences are MDHEN and SYDVKM. The CDR3 loop is CASSFDSYEQYF. Written as DNA, the CDR3 is TGTGCCAGCAGTTTCGACAGCTACGAGCAGTACTTC.

The chain recombines TRBV3-1 (or the pseudogene TRBV3-2) with TRBJ2-7, with D possibly matching TRBD2 (5 bases). Per the germline V gene, CDR1 is LGHDT and CDR2 is YNNKEL (reference sequence). The CDR3 runs to 13 residues. Trimming removed 6 bases at V and 6 bases at J, with 15 bases between. The CDR3, as DNA: TGTGCCAGCAGACTAGGTGGTCTCAGCGAGCAGTACTTC. As protein: CASRLGGLSEQYF.

This chain joins TRBV5-1 and TRBJ2-6, with 8 bases matching TRBD1. The junction had 8 bases not matched to a gene; V was cut back by 3 bases and J by 0 bases. The CDR3 has 18 residues. Germline CDR1 reads SGHRS; CDR2 reads YFSETQ. CDR3 bases: TGCGCCAGCAGCTCTCTAGGACAGGGTCCCTCTGGGGCCAACGTCCTGACTTTC. It codes for CASSSLGQGPSGANVLTF.

The sample holds one count of this clone. The chain joins TRBV7-2 to TRBJ2-2, with D possibly matching TRBD2 (5 bases). Trimming left V 5 bases short and J 6 bases short, with 10 bases between. The CDR3 is made up of 13 amino acids. Per germline, CDR1 SGHTA and CDR2 FQGNSA. This chain's CDR3 is CASSDYKAGELFF. The CDR3 nucleotides are TGTGCCAGCAGCGACTACAAGGCCGGGGAGCTGTTTTTT.